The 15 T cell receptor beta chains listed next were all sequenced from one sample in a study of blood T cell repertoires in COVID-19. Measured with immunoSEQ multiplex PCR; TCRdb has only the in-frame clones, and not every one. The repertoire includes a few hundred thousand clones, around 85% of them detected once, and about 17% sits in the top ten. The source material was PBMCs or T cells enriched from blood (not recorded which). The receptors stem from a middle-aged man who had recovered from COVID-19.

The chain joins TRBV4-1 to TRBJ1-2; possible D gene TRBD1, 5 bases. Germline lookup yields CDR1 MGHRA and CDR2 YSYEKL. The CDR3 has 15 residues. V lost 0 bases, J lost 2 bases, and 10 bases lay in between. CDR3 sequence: CASSQETELNYGYTF. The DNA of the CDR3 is TGCGCCAGCAGCCAAGAGACAGAACTAAACTATGGCTACACCTTC.

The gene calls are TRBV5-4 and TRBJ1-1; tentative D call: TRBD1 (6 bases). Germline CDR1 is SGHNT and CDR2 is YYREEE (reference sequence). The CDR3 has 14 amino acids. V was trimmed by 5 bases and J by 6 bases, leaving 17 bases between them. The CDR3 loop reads CASSPQGPKSEAFF. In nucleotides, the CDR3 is TGTGCCAGCAGTCCACAGGGACCGAAGTCTGAAGCTTTCTTT.

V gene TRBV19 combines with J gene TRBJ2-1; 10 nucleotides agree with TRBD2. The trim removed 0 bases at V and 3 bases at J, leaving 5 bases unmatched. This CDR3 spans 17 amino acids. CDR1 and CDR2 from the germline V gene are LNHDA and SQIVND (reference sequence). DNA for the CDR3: TGTGCCAGTAGTATAGATGGGGCTAGCGGGAGCTACAATGAGCAGTTCTTC. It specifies CASSIDGASGSYNEQFF.

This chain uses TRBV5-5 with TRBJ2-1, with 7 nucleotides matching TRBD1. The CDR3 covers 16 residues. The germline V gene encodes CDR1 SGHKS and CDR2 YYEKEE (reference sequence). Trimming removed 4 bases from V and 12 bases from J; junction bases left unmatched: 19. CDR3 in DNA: TGTGCCAGCAGCGTGGCCGGGACAGCGGACCCGAGGGGGCAGTTCTTC. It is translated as CASSVAGTADPRGQFF.

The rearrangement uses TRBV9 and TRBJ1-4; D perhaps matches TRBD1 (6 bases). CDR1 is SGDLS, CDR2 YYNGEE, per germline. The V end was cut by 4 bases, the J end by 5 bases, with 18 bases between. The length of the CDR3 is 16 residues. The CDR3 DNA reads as TGTGCCAGCAGCCCCTCGGGGGGGGCAGTCAATGAAAAACTGTTTTTT. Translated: CASSPSGGAVNEKLFF.

CDR3 loop: CASSGGLGSYNEQFF. In DNA, the CDR3 is TGTGCCAGCAGTGGGGGACTTGGCTCCTACAATGAGCAGTTCTTC. The chain combines TRBV25-1 with TRBJ2-1; D perhaps matches TRBD2 (6 bases). The length of the CDR3 is 15 residues. Germline CDR1 and CDR2: MGHDK and SYGVNS. Trimming shortened V by 4 bases and J by 0 bases, and 10 bases separated the two germline ends.

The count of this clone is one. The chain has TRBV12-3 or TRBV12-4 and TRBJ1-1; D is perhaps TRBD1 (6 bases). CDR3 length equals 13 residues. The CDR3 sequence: CASRGQVNTEAFF. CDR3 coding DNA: TGTGCTTCGCGGGGGCAGGTGAACACTGAAGCTTTCTTT.

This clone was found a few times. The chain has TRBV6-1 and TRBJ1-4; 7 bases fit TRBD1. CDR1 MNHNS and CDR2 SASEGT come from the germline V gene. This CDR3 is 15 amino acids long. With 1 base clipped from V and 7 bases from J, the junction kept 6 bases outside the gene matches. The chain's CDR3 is CASSEGTGGSEKLFF. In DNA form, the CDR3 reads TGTGCCAGCAGTGAAGGGACAGGAGGGAGTGAAAAACTGTTTTTT.

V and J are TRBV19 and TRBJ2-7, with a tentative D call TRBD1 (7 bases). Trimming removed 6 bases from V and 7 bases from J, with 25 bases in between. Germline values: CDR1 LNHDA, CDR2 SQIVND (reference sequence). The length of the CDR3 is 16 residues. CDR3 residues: CASSLASGTASEEQYF. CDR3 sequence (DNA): TGTGCCAGTAGCTTAGCATCCGGGACAGCTAGCGAAGAGCAGTACTTC.

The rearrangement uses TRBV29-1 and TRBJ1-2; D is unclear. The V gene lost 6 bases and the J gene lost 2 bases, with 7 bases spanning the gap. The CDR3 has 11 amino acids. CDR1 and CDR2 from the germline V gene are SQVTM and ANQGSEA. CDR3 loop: CSVPGNYGYTF. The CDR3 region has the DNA TGCAGCGTACCGGGAAACTATGGCTACACCTTC.

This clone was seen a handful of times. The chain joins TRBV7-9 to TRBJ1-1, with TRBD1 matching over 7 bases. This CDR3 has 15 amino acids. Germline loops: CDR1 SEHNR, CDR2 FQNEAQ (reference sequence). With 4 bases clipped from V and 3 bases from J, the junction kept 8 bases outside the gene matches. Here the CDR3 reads CASSYRSGGHTEAFF. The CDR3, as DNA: TGTGCCAGCAGCTACAGATCAGGGGGACACACTGAAGCTTTCTTT. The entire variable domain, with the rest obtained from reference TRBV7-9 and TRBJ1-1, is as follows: DTGVSQNPRHKITKRGQNVTFRCDPISEHNRLYWYRQTLGQGPEFLTYFQNEAQLEKSRLLSDRFSAERPKGSFSTLEIQRTEQGDSAMYLCASSYRSGGHTEAFFGQGTRLTVV.

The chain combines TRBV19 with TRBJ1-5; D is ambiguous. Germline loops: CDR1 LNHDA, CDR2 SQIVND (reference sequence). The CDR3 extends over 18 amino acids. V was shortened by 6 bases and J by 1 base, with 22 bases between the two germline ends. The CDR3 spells CASSSIKTPERSNQPQHF. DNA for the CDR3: TGTGCCAGTAGCTCCATAAAAACCCCCGAGAGGAGCAATCAGCCCCAGCATTTT. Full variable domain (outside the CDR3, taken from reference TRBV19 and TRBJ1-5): DGGITQSPKYLFRKEGQNVTLSCEQNLNHDAMYWYRQDPGQGLRLIYYSQIVNDFQKGDIAEGYSVSREKKESFPLTVTSAQKNPTAFYLCASSSIKTPERSNQPQHFGDGTRLSIL.

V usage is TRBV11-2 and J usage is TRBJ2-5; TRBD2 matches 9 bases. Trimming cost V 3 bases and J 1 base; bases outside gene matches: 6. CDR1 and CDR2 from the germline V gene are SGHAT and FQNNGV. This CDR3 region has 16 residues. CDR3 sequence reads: CASSFVAGALQETQYF. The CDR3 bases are TGTGCCAGCAGCTTCGTAGCGGGAGCCCTCCAAGAGACCCAGTACTTC.

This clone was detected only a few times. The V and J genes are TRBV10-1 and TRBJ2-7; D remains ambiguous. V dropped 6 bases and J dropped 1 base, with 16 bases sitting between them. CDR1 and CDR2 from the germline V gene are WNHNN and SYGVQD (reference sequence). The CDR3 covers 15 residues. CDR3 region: CASSLTMTASYEQYF. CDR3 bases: TGCGCCAGCAGCCTGACAATGACCGCTTCCTACGAGCAGTACTTC.

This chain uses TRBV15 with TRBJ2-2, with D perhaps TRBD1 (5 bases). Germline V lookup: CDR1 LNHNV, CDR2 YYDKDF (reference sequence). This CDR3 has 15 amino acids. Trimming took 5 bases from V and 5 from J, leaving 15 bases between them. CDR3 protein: CATSLDRLLTGELFF. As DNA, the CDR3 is TGTGCCACCAGCCTAGACAGACTCCTTACCGGGGAGCTGTTTTTT.